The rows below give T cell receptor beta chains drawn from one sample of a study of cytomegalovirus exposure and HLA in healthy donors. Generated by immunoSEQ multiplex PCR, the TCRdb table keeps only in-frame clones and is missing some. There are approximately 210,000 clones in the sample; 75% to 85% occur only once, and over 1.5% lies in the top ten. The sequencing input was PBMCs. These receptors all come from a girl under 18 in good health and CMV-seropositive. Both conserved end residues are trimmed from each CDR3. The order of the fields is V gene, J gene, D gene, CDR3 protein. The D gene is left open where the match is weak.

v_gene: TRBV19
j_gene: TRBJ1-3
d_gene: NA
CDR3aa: ASSHRPSSGNTIY

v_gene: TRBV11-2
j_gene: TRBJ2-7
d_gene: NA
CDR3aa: ASSLAGATLGYEQY

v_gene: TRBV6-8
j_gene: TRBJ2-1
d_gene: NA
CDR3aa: ASSLRGGGPYNEQF

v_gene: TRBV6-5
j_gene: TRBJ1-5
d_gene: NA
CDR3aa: ASSYLEGPQH

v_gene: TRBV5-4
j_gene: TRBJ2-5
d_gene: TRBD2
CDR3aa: ASSRTGTSGGETQY

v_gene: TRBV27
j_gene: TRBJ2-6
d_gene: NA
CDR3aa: ASSPSSGANVLT

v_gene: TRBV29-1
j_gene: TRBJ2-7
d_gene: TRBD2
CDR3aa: SFNSGVSYEQY

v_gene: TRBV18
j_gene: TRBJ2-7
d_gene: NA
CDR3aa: ASSPAATRGGPYEQY

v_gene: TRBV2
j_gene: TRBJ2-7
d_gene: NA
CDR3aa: ASTRQASYEQY

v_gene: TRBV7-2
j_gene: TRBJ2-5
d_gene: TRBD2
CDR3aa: ASSLRGGTETQY

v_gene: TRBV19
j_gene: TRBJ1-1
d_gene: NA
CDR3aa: ASSIMGRDTEAF

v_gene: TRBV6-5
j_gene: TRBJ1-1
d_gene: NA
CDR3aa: ASRWTENTEAF

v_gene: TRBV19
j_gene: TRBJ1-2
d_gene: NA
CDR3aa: ASSWGVAYGYT

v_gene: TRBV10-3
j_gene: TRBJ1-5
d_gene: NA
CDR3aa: AISEGQLNQPQH

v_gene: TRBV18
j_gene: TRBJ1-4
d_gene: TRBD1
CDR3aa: ASSRDRGANEKLF

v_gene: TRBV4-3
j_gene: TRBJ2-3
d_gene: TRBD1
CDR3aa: ASSQESGQGRADTQY

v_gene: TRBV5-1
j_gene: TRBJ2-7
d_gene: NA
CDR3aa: ASSLPSYEQY

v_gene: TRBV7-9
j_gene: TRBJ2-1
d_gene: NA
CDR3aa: ASSLKGTHSYNEQF

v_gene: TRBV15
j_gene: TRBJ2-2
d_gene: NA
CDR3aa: ATSSQGRGELF

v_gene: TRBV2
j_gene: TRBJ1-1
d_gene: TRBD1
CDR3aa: ASSSPDRGRTEAF

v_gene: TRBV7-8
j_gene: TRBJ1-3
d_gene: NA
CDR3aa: ASSLEGLGGSGNTIY

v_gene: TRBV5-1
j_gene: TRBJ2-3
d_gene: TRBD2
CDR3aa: ASSLTASGGADTQY

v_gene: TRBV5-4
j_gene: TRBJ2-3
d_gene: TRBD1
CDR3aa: ASSSGQGVTSDTQY

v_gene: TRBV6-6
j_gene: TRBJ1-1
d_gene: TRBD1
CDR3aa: ASSLQGATEAF

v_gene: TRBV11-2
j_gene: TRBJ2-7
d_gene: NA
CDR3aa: ASRSGGPYEQY

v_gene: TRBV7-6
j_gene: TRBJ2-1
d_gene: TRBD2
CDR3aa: ASSASGVYNEQF

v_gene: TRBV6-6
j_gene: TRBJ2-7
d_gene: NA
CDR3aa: ASSVTLGTSVYEQY

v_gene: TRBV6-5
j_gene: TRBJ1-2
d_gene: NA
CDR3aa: ASIGPEGYT

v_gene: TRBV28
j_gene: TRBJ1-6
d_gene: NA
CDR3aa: ASSRRTANYNSPLH

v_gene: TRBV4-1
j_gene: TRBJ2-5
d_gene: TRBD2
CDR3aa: ASSYAGTSPETQY

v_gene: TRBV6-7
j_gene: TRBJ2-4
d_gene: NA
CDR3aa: ASSDRDKKNIQY

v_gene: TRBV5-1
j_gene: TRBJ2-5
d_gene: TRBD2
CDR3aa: ASSGGEEETQY

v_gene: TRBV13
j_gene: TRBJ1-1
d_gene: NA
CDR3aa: ASSLGQGAEAF

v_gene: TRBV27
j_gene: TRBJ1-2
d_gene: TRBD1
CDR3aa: ASSPHRDRSSGYT

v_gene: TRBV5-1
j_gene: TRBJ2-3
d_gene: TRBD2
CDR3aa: ASSLGAGGSTDTQY

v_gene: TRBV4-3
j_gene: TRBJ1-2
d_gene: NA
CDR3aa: ASNPGGAGGYT

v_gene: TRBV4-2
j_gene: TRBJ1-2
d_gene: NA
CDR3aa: ASSQGVLLYGYT